Included here is one T cell receptor (beta chain) sequence, with context. The data were taken from a study of T cell responses to AZD1222 COVID-19 vaccine. Germline assignment: CDR1 LGHNA and CDR2 YNFKEQ. This CDR3 has 14 amino acids. The ends were cut back, 4 bases at V and 5 bases at J, with 14 bases in the middle. Profiled with immunoSEQ multiplex PCR; TCRdb holds only in-frame clones, not every one. The repertoire holds about 100,000 clones, with 80% to 95% as singletons. This clonotype originated in an adult in good health. Source: peripheral blood, taken on day 0 of AZD1222 vaccination. The J gene is TRBJ1-2, the V gene TRBV4-2; D may be TRBD1 (5 bases). The CDR3 is CASSPLGTDYGYTF. The DNA of the CDR3 is TGTGCCAGCAGCCCCCTAGGGACCGATTATGGCTACACCTTC.